This T cell receptor (beta chain) was recovered during a study of blood T cells in healthy people across ages. The CDR3 length is 15 residues. V was clipped by 3 bases and J by 4 bases, with 13 bases between them. CDR1 is LGHNA and CDR2 is YSLEER in the germline V gene. Healthy Caucasians from Russia aged roughly 6 to 90 served as donors. Combining a sample-barcoded 5' primer with a J-beta primer mix, a second PCR ran for roughly 6 to 12 cycles. Each cDNA molecule was tagged by a template-switch adaptor with 12 random nucleotides. TCRdb reprocessed the 5' RACE reads with MiXCR, giving one entry per CDR3 protein. This sample has approximately 800,000 distinct CDR3 sequences, with about 62% found just once.

This receptor was identified in a young man in good health. This rearrangement joins TRBV4-3 to TRBJ2-1, with D possibly matching TRBD1 (5 bases). The sequenced sample consisted of blood. CDR3 residues: CASSQITGRYNEQFF. The CDR3 nucleotides are TGCGCCAGCAGCCAGATTACAGGACGGTACAATGAGCAGTTCTTC.